These T cell receptor beta chains were read from a single sample in a study of tumor-infiltrating lymphocytes in oesophageal squamous cell carcinoma. TCRdb redid the calling of the PCR reads with MiXCR, one entry per CDR3 protein. This table has 20,000 to 25,000 distinct CDR3 sequences, 35% to 40% appearing once. Sequenced input: esophageal tumor tissue. These receptors came from a male donor with esophageal squamous cell carcinoma. Each CDR3 is given with its conserved first and last residue. The D gene is left open where the match is weak. Clone size, where shown, is once, few, many, or a class for clones that have expanded.

-	TRBV11-3	-	TRBJ2-5	TGTGCCAGCAGCTTAAGTATTTGGGGCGAAACGAAGTACAATGAGCAGTACTTC	CASSLSIWGETKYNEQYF
-	TRBV7-6	-	TRBJ1-6	TGTGCCAGCAGTCACTTGGAATCACCCCTCCACTTT	CASSHLESPLHF
TRBD1	TRBV7-2	few	TRBJ2-5	TGTGCCAGCAGCTTAGCGACAGGGTTCCAAGAGACCCAGTACTTC	CASSLATGFQETQYF
-	TRBV5-1	many	TRBJ2-6	TGCGCCAGCAGCTTGGAACAGGTGGCCAACGTCCTGACTTTC	CASSLEQVANVLTF
TRBD1	TRBV7-8	-	TRBJ1-2	TGTGCCAGCAGCTCAGAAGACGGGACAGGGGCTGGCTACACCTTC	CASSSEDGTGAGYTF
-	TRBV7-9	many	TRBJ1-2	TGTGCCAGCAGCAGTCTAAAGGATAGGCTTGGCTACACCTTC	CASSSLKDRLGYTF
-	TRBV7-7	few	TRBJ2-1	TGTGCTAGCAGCTCCCATCCTACGGGGACTGAGCAGTTCTTC	CASSSHPTGTEQFF
-	TRBV11-2	many	TRBJ2-5	TGTGCCAGCAGCTCAACCGTGGACACCGCTACCGCGCAGTACTTC	CASSSTVDTATAQYF
TRBD2	TRBV27	-	TRBJ2-1	TGTGCCAGCAGTTCACTAAGCGGGAAGGGCCCCTACAATGAGCAGTTCTTC	CASSSLSGKGPYNEQFF
TRBD2	TRBV9	-	TRBJ2-7	TGTGCCAGCAGCTTAAGCGGGAGCATCTACGAGCAGTACTTC	CASSLSGSIYEQYF
TRBD2	TRBV5-3	many	TRBJ2-5	TGTGCCAGAAGCGGGCTAGCGGGAGGGGAGCAGTACTTC	CARSGLAGGEQYF
-	TRBV7-8	-	TRBJ2-5	TGTGCCAGCAGACCACGGCGAGGGGCGAAGGAGACCCAGTACTTC	CASRPRRGAKETQYF
-	TRBV7-3	many	TRBJ2-3	TGTGCCAGCAGCCGGCTCCCACCTTCGCACACCGGGGAGCTGTATTTT	CASSRLPPSHTGELYF
-	TRBV5-4	many	TRBJ2-7	TGCGCCAGCAGCTTGGTCGATCCTAGAGGGGGGTACGAGCAGTACTTC	CASSLVDPRGGYEQYF
TRBD1	TRBV6-1	many	TRBJ1-2	TGTGCCAGCAGTCCTGGGACAGGGGGCTTCGTCAGCTATGGCTACACCTTC	CASSPGTGGFVSYGYTF
-	TRBV7-6	-	TRBJ2-1	TGTGCCTGGAAGGGGAATCGACAGCGGAGCCGTAATGAGCAGTTCTTC	CAWKGNRQRSRNEQFF
-	TRBV20-1	-	TRBJ1-1	TGCAGTGCTAGAGAGGGTACGGCTTTCTTT	CSAREGTAFF
TRBD1	TRBV6-1	many	TRBJ1-2	TGTGCCAGCAGTGAAGTAGGGACAGCAAAAATTAACTATGGCTACACCTTC	CASSEVGTAKINYGYTF
-	TRBV7-3	-	TRBJ2-1	TGTGCCAGCAGCTTAACGAGGGATTTAAAGCAGTTCTTC	CASSLTRDLKQFF
-	TRBV6-6	many	TRBJ2-1	TGTGCCAGCAGTTACTCGCCGACAGTAGTAGAGCAGTTCTTC	CASSYSPTVVEQFF
-	TRBV6-1	many	TRBJ2-7	TGTGCCAGCAGCGACCCCGGGACTCTTCCCTACGAGCAGTACTTC	CASSDPGTLPYEQYF
-	TRBV9	-	TRBJ1-1	TGTGCCAGCACTAGGATTTGGGGTTGGACTGAAGCTTTCTTT	CASTRIWGWTEAFF
-	TRBV6-5	-	TRBJ2-5	TGTGCCAGCAGTTACGTCGGGGGGCGAGCCAATGAGCAGTACTTC	CASSYVGGRANEQYF
-	TRBV20-1	-	TRBJ2-7	TGCAGTGCCATCCGAATGGCAGGGAGGTTCAACGAGCAGTACTTC	CSAIRMAGRFNEQYF
-	TRBV5-1	-	TRBJ2-4	TGCGCCAGCAGCTTGGTAAGAACGGGGCTTTCAGAGGAGCAGTACTTC	CASSLVRTGLSEEQYF
-	TRBV5-1	many	TRBJ2-1	TGCGCCAGCAGAATATGGAGTGGGTCCTACAATGAGCAGTTCTTC	CASRIWSGSYNEQFF